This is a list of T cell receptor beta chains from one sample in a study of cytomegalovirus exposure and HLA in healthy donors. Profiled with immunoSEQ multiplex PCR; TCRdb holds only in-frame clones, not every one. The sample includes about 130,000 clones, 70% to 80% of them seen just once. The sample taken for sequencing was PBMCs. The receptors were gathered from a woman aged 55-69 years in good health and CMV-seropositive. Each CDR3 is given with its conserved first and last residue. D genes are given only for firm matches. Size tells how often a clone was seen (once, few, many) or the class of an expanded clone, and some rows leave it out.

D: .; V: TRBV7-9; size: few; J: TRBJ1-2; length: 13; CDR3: CSSSLGQAYGYTF; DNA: TGTTCCAGCAGCTTAGGCCAGGCTTATGGCTACACCTTC
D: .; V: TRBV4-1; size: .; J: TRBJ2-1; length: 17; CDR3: CASSQSRTVTGNNEQFF; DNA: TGCGCCAGCAGCCAATCCCGGACAGTCACGGGAAACAATGAGCAGTTCTTC
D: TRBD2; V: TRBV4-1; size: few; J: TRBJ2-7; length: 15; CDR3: CASSQDPGGTYEQYF; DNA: TGCGCCAGCAGCCAAGATCCGGGAGGGACCTACGAGCAGTACTTC
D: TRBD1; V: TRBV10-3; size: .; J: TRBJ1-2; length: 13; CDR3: CAIRTGVMDGYTF; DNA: TGTGCCATCAGAACAGGGGTTATGGATGGCTACACCTTC
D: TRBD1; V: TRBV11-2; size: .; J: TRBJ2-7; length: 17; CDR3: CASSLRGQGRSNTKEYF; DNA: TGTGCCAGCAGCCTAAGGGGACAGGGTAGGAGCAATACGAAGGAGTACTTC
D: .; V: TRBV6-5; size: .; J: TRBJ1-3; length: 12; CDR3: CASRGPGNTIYF; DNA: TGTGCCAGCAGGGGGCCTGGAAACACCATATATTTT
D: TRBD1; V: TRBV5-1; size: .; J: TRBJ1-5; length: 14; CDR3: CASSFTGVGQPQHF; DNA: TGCGCCAGCAGCTTTACAGGGGTAGGTCAGCCCCAGCATTTT
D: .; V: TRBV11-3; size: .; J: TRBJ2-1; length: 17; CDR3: CASSFDPGPLRQNEQFF; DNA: TGTGCCAGCAGCTTCGACCCCGGGCCCCTTCGACAGAATGAGCAGTTCTTC
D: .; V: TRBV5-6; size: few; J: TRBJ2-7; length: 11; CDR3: CASSSGNEQYF; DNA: TGTGCCAGCAGCTCAGGGAACGAGCAGTACTTC
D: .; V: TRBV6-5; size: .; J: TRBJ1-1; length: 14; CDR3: CASSSRGVDTEAFF; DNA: TGTGCCAGCAGTTCCAGGGGTGTGGACACTGAAGCTTTCTTT
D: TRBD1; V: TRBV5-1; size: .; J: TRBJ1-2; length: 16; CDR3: CASSSGTDRVLGGYTF; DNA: TGCGCCAGCAGCTCCGGGACAGACCGAGTCCTGGGGGGCTACACCTTC
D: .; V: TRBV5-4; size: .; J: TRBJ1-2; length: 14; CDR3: CASSLEGYDHGYTF; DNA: TGTGCCAGCAGCTTGGAGGGGTACGATCATGGCTACACCTTC
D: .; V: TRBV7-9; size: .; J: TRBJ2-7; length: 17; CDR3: CASSLEPGMGAYYEQYF; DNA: TGTGCCAGCAGCTTAGAACCCGGAATGGGGGCATACTACGAGCAGTACTTC
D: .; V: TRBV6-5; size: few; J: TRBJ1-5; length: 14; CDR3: CASSYSGGQRPQHF; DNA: TGTGCCAGCAGTTACTCGGGCGGACAGCGGCCCCAGCATTTT
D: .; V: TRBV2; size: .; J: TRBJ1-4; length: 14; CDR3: CASSDRRGYEKLFF; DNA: TGTGCCAGCAGTGATCGAAGGGGCTATGAAAAACTGTTTTTT
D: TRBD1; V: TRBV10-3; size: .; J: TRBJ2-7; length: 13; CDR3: CAISGDRGYEQYF; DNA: TGTGCCATCAGTGGGGACAGGGGCTACGAGCAGTACTTC
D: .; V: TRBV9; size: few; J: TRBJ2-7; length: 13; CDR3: CASSVGQGREQYF; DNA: TGTGCCAGCAGCGTAGGGCAGGGAAGAGAGCAGTACTTC
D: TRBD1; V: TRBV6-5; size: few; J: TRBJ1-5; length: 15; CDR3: CASSPQTGGHQPQHF; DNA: TGTGCCAGCAGTCCCCAGACAGGGGGTCATCAGCCCCAGCATTTT
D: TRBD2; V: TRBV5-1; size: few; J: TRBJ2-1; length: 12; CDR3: CASTRGGNEQFF; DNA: TGCGCCAGCACCCGGGGGGGTAATGAGCAGTTCTTC
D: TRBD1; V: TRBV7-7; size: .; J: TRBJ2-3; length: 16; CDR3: CASSPALGQGYDTQYF; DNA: TGTGCCAGCAGCCCCGCCCTGGGACAGGGATATGATACGCAGTATTTT
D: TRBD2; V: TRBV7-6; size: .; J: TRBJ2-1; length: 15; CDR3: CASSLLAGDYNEQFF; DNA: TGTGCCAGCAGCTTACTAGCGGGGGACTACAATGAGCAGTTCTTC
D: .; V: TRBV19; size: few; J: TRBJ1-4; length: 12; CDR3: CASSIFGEKLFF; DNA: TGTGCCAGTAGTATATTCGGTGAAAAACTGTTTTTT
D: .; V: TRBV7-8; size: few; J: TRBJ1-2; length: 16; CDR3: CASSPVMGPADYGYTF; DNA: TGTGCCAGCAGCCCTGTTATGGGGCCAGCAGACTATGGCTACACCTTC
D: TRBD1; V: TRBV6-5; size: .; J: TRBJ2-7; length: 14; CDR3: CASRRGQGAYEQYF; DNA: TGTGCCAGCAGACGCGGACAGGGGGCTTACGAGCAGTACTTC
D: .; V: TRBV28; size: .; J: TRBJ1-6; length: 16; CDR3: CASSLLENSPNSPLHF; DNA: TGTGCCAGCAGTTTACTCGAGAACAGCCCTAATTCACCCCTCCACTTT
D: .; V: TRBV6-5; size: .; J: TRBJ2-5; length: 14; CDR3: CASSLRAGQETQYF; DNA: TGTGCCAGCAGCCTAAGGGCGGGGCAAGAGACCCAGTACTTC
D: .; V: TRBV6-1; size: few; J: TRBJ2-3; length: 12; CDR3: CASSVVGGTQYF; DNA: TGTGCCAGCAGTGTGGTAGGAGGTACGCAGTATTTT
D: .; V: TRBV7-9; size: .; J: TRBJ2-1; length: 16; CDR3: CASSSRFPYGNNEQFF; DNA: TGTGCCAGCAGCTCCAGGTTTCCGTACGGCAACAATGAGCAGTTCTTC
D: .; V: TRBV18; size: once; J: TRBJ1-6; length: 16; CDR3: CASSPPSGGYVSPLHF; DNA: TGTGCCAGCTCACCACCCTCGGGGGGATACGTCTCACCCCTCCACTTT
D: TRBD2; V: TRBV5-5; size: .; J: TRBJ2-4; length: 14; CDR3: CASSPGEGEDIQYF; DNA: TGTGCCAGCAGCCCCGGGGAGGGCGAAGACATTCAGTACTTC
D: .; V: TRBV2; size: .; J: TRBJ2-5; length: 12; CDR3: CASTGEVPPEYF; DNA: TGTGCCAGCACCGGGGAGGTGCCCCCCGAGTACTTC
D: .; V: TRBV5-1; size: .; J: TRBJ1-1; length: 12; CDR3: CASTGQNTEAFF; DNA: TGCGCCAGCACGGGACAGAACACTGAAGCTTTCTTT
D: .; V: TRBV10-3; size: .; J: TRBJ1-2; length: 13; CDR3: CASKSRGDYGYTF; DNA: TGTGCCAGCAAGTCCAGGGGCGACTATGGCTACACCTTC
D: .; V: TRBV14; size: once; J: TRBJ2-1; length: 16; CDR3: CASSQAGTPQYNEQFF; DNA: TGTGCCAGCAGCCAGGCCGGGACTCCACAGTACAATGAGCAGTTCTTC
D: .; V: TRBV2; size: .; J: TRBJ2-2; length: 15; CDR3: CASRATGANTGELFF; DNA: TGTGCCAGCAGGGCGACAGGAGCGAACACCGGGGAGCTGTTTTTT
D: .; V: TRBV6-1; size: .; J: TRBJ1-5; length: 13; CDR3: CASWGVWNQPQHF; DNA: TGTGCCAGCTGGGGAGTATGGAATCAGCCCCAGCATTTT
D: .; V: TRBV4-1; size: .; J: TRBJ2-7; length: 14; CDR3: CASSRPELLGEQYF; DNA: TGCGCCAGCAGCCGTCCGGAACTTTTGGGCGAGCAGTACTTC
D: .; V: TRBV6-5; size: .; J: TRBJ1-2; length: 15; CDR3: CASSYGQGIHYGYTF; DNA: TGTGCCAGCAGTTACGGGCAGGGGATTCACTATGGCTACACCTTC
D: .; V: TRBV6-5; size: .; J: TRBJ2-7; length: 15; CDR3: CASSWNRDTSPEQYF; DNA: TGTGCCAGCAGTTGGAATCGGGACACCTCTCCGGAGCAGTACTTC
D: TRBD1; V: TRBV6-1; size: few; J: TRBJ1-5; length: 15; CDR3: CASTPTGVAGQPQHF; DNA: TGTGCCAGCACCCCGACAGGGGTGGCGGGTCAGCCCCAGCATTTT
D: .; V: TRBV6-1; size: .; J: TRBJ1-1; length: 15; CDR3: CASSEHATLNTEAFF; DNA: TGTGCCAGCAGTGAACACGCCACACTGAACACTGAAGCTTTCTTT
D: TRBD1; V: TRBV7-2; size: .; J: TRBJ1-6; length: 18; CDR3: CASSLARTGGHYNSPLHF; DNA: TGTGCCAGCAGCTTAGCGCGGACAGGGGGCCACTATAATTCACCCCTCCACTTT
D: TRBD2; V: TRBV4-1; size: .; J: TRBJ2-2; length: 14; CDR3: CASSHRGGTGELFF; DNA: TGCGCCAGCAGCCACCGGGGGGGTACCGGGGAGCTGTTTTTT
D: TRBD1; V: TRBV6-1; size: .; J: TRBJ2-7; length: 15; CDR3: CASSEGSGGSYEQYF; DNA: TGTGCCAGCAGTGAAGGGTCAGGGGGCTCCTACGAGCAGTACTTC
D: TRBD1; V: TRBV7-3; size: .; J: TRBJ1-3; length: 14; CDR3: CASSPGTGGNTIYF; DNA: TGTGCCAGCAGCCCGGGGACAGGGGGAAACACCATATATTTT
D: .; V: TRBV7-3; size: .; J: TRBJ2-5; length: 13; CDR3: CASSPREQETQYF; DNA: TGTGCCAGCAGCCCTAGGGAGCAAGAGACCCAGTACTTC
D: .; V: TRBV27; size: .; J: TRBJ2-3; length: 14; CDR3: CASGQYGGTDTQYF; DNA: TGTGCCAGCGGACAATACGGCGGCACAGATACGCAGTATTTT
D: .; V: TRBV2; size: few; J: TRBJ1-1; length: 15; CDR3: CASTQPVGKDTEAFF; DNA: TGTGCCAGCACCCAACCCGTGGGCAAAGACACTGAAGCTTTCTTT
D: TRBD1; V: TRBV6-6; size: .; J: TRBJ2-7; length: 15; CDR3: CASTPAGTGVYEQYF; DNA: TGTGCCAGCACACCTGCCGGGACAGGGGTCTACGAGCAGTACTTC
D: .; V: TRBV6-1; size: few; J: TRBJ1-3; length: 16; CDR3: CASSEFEMEGGNTIYF; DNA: TGTGCCAGCAGTGAATTCGAAATGGAGGGGGGAAACACCATATATTTT
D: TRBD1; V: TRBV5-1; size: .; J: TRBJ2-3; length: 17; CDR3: CASSLGSGTGLTDTQYF; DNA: TGCGCCAGCAGCTTGGGCTCAGGGACAGGGCTCACAGATACGCAGTATTTT